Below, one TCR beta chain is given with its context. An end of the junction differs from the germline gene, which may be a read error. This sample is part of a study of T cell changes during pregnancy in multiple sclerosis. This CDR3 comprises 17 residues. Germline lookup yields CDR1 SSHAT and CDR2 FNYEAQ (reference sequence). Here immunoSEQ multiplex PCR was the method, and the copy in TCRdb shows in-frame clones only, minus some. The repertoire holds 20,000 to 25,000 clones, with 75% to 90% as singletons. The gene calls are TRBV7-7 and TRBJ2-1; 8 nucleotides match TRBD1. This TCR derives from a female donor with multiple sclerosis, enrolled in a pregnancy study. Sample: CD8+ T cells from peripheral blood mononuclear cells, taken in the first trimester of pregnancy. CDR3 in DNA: TGTGCTAGCAGCTTAGCCCCGGGACAGGTGGTCTACAATGAGCAGTTCTTC. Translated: CASSLAPGQVVYNEQFF.